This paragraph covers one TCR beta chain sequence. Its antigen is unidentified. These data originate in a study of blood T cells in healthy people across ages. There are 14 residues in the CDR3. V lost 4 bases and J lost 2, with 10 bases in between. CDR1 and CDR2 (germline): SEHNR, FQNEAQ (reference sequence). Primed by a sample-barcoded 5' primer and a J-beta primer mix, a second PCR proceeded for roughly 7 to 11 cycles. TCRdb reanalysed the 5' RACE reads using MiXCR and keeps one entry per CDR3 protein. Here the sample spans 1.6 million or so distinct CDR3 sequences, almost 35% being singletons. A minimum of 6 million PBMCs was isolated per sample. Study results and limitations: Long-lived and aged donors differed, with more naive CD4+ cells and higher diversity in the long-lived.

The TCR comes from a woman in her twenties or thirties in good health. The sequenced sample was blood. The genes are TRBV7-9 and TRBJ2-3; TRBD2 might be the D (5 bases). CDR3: CASSYGEPTDTQYF. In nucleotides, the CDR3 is TGTGCCAGCAGCTACGGGGAACCCACAGATACGCAGTATTTT.